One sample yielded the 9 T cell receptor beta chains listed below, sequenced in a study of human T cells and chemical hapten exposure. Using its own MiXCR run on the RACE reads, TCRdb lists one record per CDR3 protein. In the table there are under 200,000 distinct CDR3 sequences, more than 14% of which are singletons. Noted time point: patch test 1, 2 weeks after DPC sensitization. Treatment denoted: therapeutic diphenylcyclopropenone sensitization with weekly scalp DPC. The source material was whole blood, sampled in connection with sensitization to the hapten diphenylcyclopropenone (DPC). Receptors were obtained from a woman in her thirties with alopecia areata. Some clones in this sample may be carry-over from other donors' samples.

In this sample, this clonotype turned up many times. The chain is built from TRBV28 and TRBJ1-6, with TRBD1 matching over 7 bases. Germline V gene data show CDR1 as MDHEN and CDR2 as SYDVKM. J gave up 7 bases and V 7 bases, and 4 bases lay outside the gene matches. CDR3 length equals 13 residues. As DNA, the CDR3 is TGTGCCAGCACCGACAGGGTAAATTCACCCCTCCACTTT. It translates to CASTDRVNSPLHF.

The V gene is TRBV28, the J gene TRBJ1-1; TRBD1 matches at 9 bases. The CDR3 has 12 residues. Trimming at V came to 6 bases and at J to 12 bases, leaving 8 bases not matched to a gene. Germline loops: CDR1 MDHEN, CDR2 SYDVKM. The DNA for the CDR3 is TGTGCCAGCAGCCTACAGGGGGCCGGGACTTTCTTT. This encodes CASSLQGAGTFF.

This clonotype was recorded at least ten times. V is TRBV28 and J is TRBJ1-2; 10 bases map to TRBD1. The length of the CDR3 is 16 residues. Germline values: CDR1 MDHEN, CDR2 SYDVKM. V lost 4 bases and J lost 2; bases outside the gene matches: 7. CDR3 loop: CASSSRDRGKNYGYTF. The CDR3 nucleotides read TGTGCCAGCAGTTCTAGGGACAGGGGAAAGAACTATGGCTACACCTTC.

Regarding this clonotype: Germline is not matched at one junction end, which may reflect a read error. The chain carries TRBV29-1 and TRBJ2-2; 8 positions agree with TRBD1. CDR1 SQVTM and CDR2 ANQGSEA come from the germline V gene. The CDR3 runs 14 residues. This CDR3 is CSVQDRGNTGELFF. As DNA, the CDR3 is TGCAGCGTTCAAGACAGGGGAAACACCGGGGAGCTGTTTTTT.

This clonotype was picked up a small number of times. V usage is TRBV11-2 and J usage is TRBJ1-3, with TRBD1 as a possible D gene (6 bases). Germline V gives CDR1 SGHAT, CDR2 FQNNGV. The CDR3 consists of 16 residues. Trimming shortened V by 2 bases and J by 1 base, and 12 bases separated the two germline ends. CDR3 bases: TGTGCCAGCAGCTTAAGGCGGGGGGCGTCTGGAAACACCATATATTTT. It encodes CASSLRRGASGNTIYF.

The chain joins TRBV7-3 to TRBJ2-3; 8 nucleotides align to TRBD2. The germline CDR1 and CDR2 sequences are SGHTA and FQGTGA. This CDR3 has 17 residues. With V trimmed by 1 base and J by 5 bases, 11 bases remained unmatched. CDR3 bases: TGTGCCAGCAGCTTAAATGGAGGCGGCGGGAGGAAAGATACGCAGTATTTT. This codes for CASSLNGGGGRKDTQYF.

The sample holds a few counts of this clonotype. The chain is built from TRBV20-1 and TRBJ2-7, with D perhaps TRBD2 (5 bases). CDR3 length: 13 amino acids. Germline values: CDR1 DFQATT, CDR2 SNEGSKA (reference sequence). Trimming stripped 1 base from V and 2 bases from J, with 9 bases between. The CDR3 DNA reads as TGCAGTGCTAGAGTAGAGAGGGCCTACGAGCAGTACTTC. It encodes CSARVERAYEQYF.

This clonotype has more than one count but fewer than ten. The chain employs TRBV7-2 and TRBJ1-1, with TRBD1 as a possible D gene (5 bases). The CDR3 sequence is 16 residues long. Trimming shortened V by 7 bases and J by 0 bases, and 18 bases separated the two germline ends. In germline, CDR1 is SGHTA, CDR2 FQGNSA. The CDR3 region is CASTRDRFGLNTEAFF. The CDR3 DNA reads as TGTGCCAGCACCCGGGACCGATTCGGCCTGAACACTGAAGCTTTCTTT.

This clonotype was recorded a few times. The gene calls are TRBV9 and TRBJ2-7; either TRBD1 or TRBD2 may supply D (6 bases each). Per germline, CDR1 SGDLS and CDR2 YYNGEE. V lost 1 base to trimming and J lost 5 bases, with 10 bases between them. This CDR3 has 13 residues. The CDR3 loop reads CASSVSRGDEQYF. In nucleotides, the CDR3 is TGTGCCAGCAGCGTAAGTAGGGGGGACGAGCAGTACTTC.